This T cell receptor (beta chain) was profiled in a study of PD-L1 blockade in urothelial cancer. On the study more broadly: Prior chemotherapy regimens per patient numbered 0 to 3. Overall study results and limits: When pretreatment blood TCR clonality was below the median, it predicted better survival.

The protocol was immunoSEQ multiplex PCR, while the TCRdb copy is restricted to in-frame clones and leaves out a portion. The sample shows 53,000 or so clones, approximately 83% of them seen only once. As concerns this clone: The antigen is unknown.

This TCR was recovered from a man aged 55 to 70 with urothelial cancer. Sequencing was performed on PBMCs, taken around atezolizumab (anti-PD-L1) treatment.

Here the CDR3 reads CASSRRGTPDTQYF. DNA of the CDR3: TGTGCCAGCAGCCGCCGGGGGACCCCGGATACGCAGTATTTT. The chain is built from TRBV7-2 and TRBJ2-3, with D perhaps TRBD2 (6 bases). V lost 5 bases and J 6 bases, leaving 15 bases between the germline ends. There are 14 residues in the CDR3. Germline assignment: CDR1 SGHTA and CDR2 FQGNSA.